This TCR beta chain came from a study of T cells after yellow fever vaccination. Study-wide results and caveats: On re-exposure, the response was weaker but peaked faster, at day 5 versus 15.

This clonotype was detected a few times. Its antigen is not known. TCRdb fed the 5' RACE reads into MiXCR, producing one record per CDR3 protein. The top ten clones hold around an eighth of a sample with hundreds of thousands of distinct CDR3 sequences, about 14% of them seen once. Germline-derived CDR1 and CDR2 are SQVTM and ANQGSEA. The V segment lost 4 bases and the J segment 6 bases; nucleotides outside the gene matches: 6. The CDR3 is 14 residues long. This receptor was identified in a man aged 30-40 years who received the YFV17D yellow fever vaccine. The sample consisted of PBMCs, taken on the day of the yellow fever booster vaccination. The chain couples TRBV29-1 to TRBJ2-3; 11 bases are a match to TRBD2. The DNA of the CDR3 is TGCAGCGTTGTCCTAGCGGGAGGAGGGGATACGCAGTATTTT. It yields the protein CSVVLAGGGDTQYF.